This note documents a single TCR beta chain sequence. Its target is not known. It was with 60 Vbeta and 13 Jbeta primers that the PCR ran. Libraries were prepared by immunoSEQ multiplex PCR; TCRdb keeps only in-frame clonotypes and omits some of them. The sample has some 130,000 clones; more than 75% are singletons. The CDR3 has 15 amino acids. Germline V CDR1 and CDR2: LGHNA, YNFKEQ. After removal of 2 bases from V and 4 bases from J, the junction contained 4 bases not matched to a gene. The sample originates from a study of cytomegalovirus exposure and HLA in healthy donors. Healthy bone marrow donors supplied every sample. Though nominally healthy at sampling, donors likely had unrecorded immune exposures. General observations from the study: Using the classifier, cytomegalovirus status was reportedly diagnosed with high specificity and sensitivity. Later analysis suggested most CMV-associated TCR beta chains were HLA-restricted.

This chain uses TRBV4-2 with TRBJ1-2; 10 positions agree with TRBD1. The sample consisted of PBMCs. This clonotype was sampled from a female donor in good health and CMV-seronegative. The CDR3, as DNA: TGTGCCAGCAGCCAAAGGGGACAGGGGCTCTATGGCTACACCTTC. This gives the protein CASSQRGQGLYGYTF.